This section outlines one TCR beta chain sequence together with its context. What it binds is not known. The V gene's germline CDR1 is MNHEY and CDR2 SMNVEV (reference sequence). The CDR3 runs 14 residues. The V and J ends lost 2 bases and 2 bases respectively, with 10 bases between them. The data derive from a study of cytomegalovirus exposure and HLA in healthy donors. Primers: 60 Vbeta forward and 13 Jbeta reverse. Repertoires were generated with immunoSEQ multiplex PCR, while TCRdb's copy carries only in-frame clones and drops some. The sample lists around 200,000 clones; roughly 90% were seen once. Notes on the study in general: As a later analysis showed, a missense DCLRE1C variant was linked to trimming of TCR beta V- and J-genes.

The chain employs TRBV27 and TRBJ2-7; weak D call: TRBD1 (5 bases). The sequence derives from a woman aged 30 to 39 in good health and CMV-seronegative. Input material: PBMCs. The CDR3 region is CASSLGQRAYEQYF. CDR3 nucleotides: TGTGCCAGCAGTTTAGGACAACGGGCCTACGAGCAGTACTTC.